The rows below give T cell receptor beta chains drawn from one sample of a study of esophageal squamous cell carcinoma under preoperative chemotherapy. TCRdb independently ran MiXCR on the PCR reads; one entry per CDR3 protein. This sample carries roughly 32,000 distinct CDR3 sequences, under 60% of them seen once, and the ten largest clones take roughly 12%. This specimen was taken from a patient given preoperative chemotherapy. The receptors derive from a human donor with esophageal squamous cell carcinoma. The donor label of this sample is uncertain. The CDR3 runs from the conserved cysteine through the conserved F or W. D genes are given only for firm matches. Clone size, where shown, is once, few, many, or a class for clones that have expanded.

clone_size: many; j_call: TRBJ2-1; d_call: TRBD2; v_call: TRBV11-1; cdr3_aa: CASSLAPGLVAF; cdr3_nt: TGTGCCAGCAGCTTAGCGCCGGGACTAGTCGCCTTC
clone_size: few; j_call: TRBJ2-1; d_call: TRBD1; v_call: TRBV3-1; cdr3_aa: CASSLGQGLNNEQFF; cdr3_nt: TGTGCCAGCAGCCTAGGACAGGGACTTAACAATGAGCAGTTCTTC
clone_size: .; j_call: TRBJ2-2; d_call: .; v_call: TRBV2; cdr3_aa: CASSPPGELFF; cdr3_nt: TGTGCCAGCAGTCCTCCCGGGGAGCTGTTTTTT
clone_size: .; j_call: TRBJ2-3; d_call: TRBD2; v_call: TRBV7-6; cdr3_aa: CGGGFWGRDQDTQYF; cdr3_nt: TGTGGCGGGGGGTTCTGGGGGCGAGACCAAGATACCCAGTATTTT
clone_size: .; j_call: TRBJ1-3; d_call: .; v_call: TRBV6-1; cdr3_aa: CASSNAGVSGNTIYF; cdr3_nt: TGTGCCAGCAGTAATGCAGGTGTCTCTGGAAACACCATATATTTT
clone_size: .; j_call: TRBJ2-5; d_call: .; v_call: TRBV7-6; cdr3_aa: CASSLGPGIGGGDQDTQYF; cdr3_nt: TGTGCCAGCAGCTTGGGTCCGGGGATCGGGGGCGGAGACCAAGACACCCAGTACTTC
clone_size: .; j_call: TRBJ2-1; d_call: TRBD1; v_call: TRBV7-2; cdr3_aa: CASSLGIGQGARQFF; cdr3_nt: TGTGCCAGCAGCTTAGGAATAGGGCAGGGGGCCAGGCAGTTCTTC
clone_size: .; j_call: TRBJ1-4; d_call: TRBD1; v_call: TRBV6-1; cdr3_aa: CASTQGGVGEKLFF; cdr3_nt: TGTGCCAGCACCCAGGGGGGGGTAGGGGAAAAACTGTTTTTT
clone_size: many; j_call: TRBJ2-3; d_call: TRBD2; v_call: TRBV10-1; cdr3_aa: CASGSGRNTDTQYF; cdr3_nt: TGCGCCAGCGGTAGCGGGAGGAACACAGATACGCAGTATTTT
clone_size: .; j_call: TRBJ2-1; d_call: TRBD1; v_call: TRBV12-3/TRBV12-4; cdr3_aa: CASSPPDRGPYNEQFF; cdr3_nt: TGTGCCAGCAGTCCACCAGACAGGGGGCCTTACAATGAGCAGTTCTTC